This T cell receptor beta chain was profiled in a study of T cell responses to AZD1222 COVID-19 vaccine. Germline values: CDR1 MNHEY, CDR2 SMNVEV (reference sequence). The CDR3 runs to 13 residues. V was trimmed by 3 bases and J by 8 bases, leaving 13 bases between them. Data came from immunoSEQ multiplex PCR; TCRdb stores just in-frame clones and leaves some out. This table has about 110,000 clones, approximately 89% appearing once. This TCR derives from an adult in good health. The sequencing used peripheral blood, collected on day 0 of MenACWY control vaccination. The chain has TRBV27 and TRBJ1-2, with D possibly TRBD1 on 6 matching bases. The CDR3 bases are TGTGCCAGCAGTTTTCGAGGGGGGGAGGGCTACACCTTC. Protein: CASSFRGGEGYTF.